This TCR beta chain was recorded in a study of T cell clonality in common variable immunodeficiency. This clone was seen more than once but under ten times. Its specificity is not known. The missing CDR3 end, 3 residues past where the read stops, is filled in from the germline J gene. Regarding the study as a whole: Shared TCRbeta clones were fewer between CVID subjects than controls. Common variable immunodeficiency TCR beta sequences reportedly had fewer deletions and N-nucleotide insertions. Authors noted CVID clonality's cause needs subpopulation repertoire sequencing. Repertoire-complication correlations in CVID were limited by patient heterogeneity.

Clones were sequenced by immunoSEQ multiplex PCR, and TCRdb holds only the in-frame ones, with some missing. The table lists more than 30,000 clones, with no singletons. The germline gives CDR1 LNHDA, CDR2 SQIVND (reference sequence). With V trimmed by 4 bases and J by 3 bases, 7 bases remained unmatched. CDR3 length: 16 residues. Of CVID subjects, approximately 15 were female and approximately 31 male, mean age roughly 40. The source is a human donor with common variable immunodeficiency. Material for sequencing was peripheral blood mononuclear cells. The rearrangement links TRBV19 to TRBJ2-2; TRBD1 matches 8 bases. The part of the CDR3 DNA that was read is TGTGCCAGTAGTAGACGTCAGGGGGCGGACACCGGGGAG. Protein: CASSRRQGADTGE. The full CDR3 is CASSRRQGADTGELFF.